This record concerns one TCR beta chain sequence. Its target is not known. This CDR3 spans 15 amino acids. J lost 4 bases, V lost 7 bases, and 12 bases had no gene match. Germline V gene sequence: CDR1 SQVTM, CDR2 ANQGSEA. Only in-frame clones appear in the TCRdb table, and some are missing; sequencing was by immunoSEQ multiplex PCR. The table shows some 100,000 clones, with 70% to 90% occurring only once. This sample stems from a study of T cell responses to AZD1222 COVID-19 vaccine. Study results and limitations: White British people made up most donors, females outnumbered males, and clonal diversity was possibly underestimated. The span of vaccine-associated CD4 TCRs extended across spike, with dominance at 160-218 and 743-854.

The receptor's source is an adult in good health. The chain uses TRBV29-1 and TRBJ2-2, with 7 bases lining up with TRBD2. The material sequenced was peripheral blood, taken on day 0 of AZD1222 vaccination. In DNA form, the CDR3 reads TGCAGCGCTTTTGGCGGGGGAGTCGGCACCGGGGAGCTGTTTTTT. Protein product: CSAFGGGVGTGELFF.